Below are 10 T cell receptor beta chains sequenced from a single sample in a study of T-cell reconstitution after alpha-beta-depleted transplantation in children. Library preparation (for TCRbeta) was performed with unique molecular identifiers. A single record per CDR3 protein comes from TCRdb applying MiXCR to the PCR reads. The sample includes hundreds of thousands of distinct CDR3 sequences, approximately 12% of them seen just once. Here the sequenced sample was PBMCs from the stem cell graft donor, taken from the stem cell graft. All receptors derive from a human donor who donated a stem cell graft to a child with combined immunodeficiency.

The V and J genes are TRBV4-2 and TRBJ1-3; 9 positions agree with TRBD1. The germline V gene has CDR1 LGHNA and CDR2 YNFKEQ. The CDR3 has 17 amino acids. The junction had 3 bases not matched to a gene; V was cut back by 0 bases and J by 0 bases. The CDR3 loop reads CASSQDLTGGSGNTIYF. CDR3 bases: TGTGCCAGCAGCCAAGACCTGACAGGGGGCTCTGGAAACACCATATATTTT.

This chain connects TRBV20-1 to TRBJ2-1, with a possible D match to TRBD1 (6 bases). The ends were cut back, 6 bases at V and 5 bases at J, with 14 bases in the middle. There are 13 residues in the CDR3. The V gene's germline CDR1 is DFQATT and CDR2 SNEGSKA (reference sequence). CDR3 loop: CSASGQTHNEQFF. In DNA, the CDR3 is TGCAGTGCATCAGGACAGACGCACAATGAGCAGTTCTTC.

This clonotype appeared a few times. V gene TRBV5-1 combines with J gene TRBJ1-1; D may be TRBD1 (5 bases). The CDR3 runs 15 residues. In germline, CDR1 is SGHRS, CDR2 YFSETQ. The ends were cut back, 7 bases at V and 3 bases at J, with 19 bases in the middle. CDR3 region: CASRSRGTLDTEAFF. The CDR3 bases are TGCGCCAGCCGTTCCCGCGGGACCTTAGACACTGAAGCTTTCTTT.

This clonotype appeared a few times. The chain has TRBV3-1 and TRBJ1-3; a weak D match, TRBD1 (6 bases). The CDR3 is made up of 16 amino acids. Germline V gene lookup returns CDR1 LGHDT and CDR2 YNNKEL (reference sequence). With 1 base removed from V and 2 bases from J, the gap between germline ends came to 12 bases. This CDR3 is CASSQVGGPTGNTIYF. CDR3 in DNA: TGTGCCAGCAGCCAAGTCGGGGGCCCCACTGGAAACACCATATATTTT.

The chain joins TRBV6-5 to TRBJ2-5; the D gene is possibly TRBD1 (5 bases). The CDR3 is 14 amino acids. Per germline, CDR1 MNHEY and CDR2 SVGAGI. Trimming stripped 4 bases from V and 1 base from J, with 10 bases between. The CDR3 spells CASSWGSSQETQYF. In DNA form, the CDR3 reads TGTGCCAGCAGTTGGGGCAGCAGCCAAGAGACCCAGTACTTC.

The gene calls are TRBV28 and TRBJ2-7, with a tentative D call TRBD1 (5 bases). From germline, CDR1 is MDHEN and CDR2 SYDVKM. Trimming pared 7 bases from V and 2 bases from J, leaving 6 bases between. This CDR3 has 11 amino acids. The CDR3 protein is CASTDTYEQYF. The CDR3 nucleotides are TGTGCCAGCACGGACACCTACGAGCAGTACTTC.

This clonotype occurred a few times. CDR3 region: CSAPHSGGLYEQYF. The CDR3 region has the DNA TGCAGTGCCCCACATAGCGGGGGACTCTACGAGCAGTACTTC. The J gene is TRBJ2-7, the V gene TRBV20-1; 9 nucleotides line up with TRBD2. The CDR3 is 14 residues long. Germline loops: CDR1 DFQATT, CDR2 SNEGSKA (reference sequence). V shed 6 bases and J 3 bases; nucleotides not matched to a gene: 9.

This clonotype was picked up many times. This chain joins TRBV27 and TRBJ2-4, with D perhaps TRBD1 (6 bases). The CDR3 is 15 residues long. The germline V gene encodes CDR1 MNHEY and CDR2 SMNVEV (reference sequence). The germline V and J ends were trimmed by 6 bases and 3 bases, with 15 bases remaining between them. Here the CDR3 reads CASSTYRAGKNIQYF. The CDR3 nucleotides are TGTGCCAGCAGCACCTACAGGGCGGGCAAAAACATTCAGTACTTC.

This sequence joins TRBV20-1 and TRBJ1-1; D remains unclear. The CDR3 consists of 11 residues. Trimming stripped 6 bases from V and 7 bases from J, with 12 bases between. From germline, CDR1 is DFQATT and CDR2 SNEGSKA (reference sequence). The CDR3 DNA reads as TGCAGTGCACCCGACGGTTTTGAAGCTTTCTTT. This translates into CSAPDGFEAFF.

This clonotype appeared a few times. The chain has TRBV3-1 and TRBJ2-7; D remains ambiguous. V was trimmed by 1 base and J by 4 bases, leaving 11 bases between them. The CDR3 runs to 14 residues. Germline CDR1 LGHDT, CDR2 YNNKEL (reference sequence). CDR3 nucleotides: TGTGCCAGCAGCCAAGGGGCTTTTAGTTACGAGCAGTACTTC. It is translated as CASSQGAFSYEQYF.